Presented here are 29 T cell receptor beta chains from one specimen sequenced in a study of cytotoxic CD8 clonotypes in ibrutinib-treated CLL. Assay: immunoSEQ multiplex PCR; the TCRdb copy retains only in-frame clones and omits some. Among roughly 50,000 clones, about three fifths were seen once, and the ten largest hold 25% to 35%. This specimen consisted of PBMCs, obtained after 24 months of ibrutinib treatment. Receptors were obtained from a human donor with chronic lymphocytic leukemia.

The genes are TRBV11-3 and TRBJ2-3; weak D call: TRBD2 (7 bases). Germline V gene lookup returns CDR1 SGHNT and CDR2 YENEEA. V was clipped by 5 bases and J by 3 bases, with 15 bases between them. This CDR3 region has 15 residues. Here the CDR3 DNA reads TGTGCCAGCAGCCCAAATGCGGGGGCGACAGATACGCAGTATTTT. It is translated as CASSPNAGATDTQYF.

This rearrangement joins TRBV5-1 to TRBJ1-1; a possible D gene is TRBD1 (6 bases). Trimming cost V 4 bases and J 1 base, with 11 bases left between them. The V gene's germline CDR1 is SGHRS and CDR2 YFSETQ. The CDR3 has 14 amino acids. The CDR3 protein is CASSLKTGNTEAFF. CDR3 DNA sequence: TGCGCCAGCAGCCTAAAGACAGGGAACACTGAAGCTTTCTTT.

The chain couples TRBV27 to TRBJ2-2; TRBD2 might be the D (6 bases). The V gene lost 7 bases and the J gene lost 6 bases, with 15 bases spanning the gap. The CDR3 loop spans 14 amino acids. Germline V CDR1 and CDR2: MNHEY, SMNVEV (reference sequence). CDR3 in amino acids: CASKLALVAGELFF. In DNA form, the CDR3 reads TGTGCCAGCAAACTAGCCCTAGTCGCCGGGGAGCTGTTTTTT.

This clone was detected once. The V call is TRBV7-6, the J call TRBJ1-5; 10 bases fit TRBD1. This CDR3 is 15 amino acids long. J was trimmed by 6 bases and V by 1 base; bases with no gene match: 3. CDR1 and CDR2 (germline): SGHVS, FNYEAQ. The CDR3 DNA reads TGTGCCAGCAGCTTAGGGGACAGGGGCACTCAGCCCCAGCATTTT. Translating gives CASSLGDRGTQPQHF.

The chain uses TRBV28 and TRBJ1-2; 8 bases fit TRBD1. This CDR3 region has 16 residues. CDR1 MDHEN and CDR2 SYDVKM come from the germline V gene. Trimming cost V 2 bases and J 5 bases; bases outside gene matches: 10. CDR3 DNA: TGTGCCAGCAGTTTACCAGATGGACAGGGACGTTATGGCTACACCTTC. Amino acid sequence: CASSLPDGQGRYGYTF.

The chain is built from TRBV2 and TRBJ2-3, with TRBD2 matching 7 bases. Germline CDR1 reads SNHLY; CDR2 reads FYNNEI. V shed 4 bases, J shed 0 bases, and the junction held 13 bases outside the gene matches. CDR3 length equals 18 residues. Here the CDR3 reads CASSGDPTRGDSTDTQYF. Written as DNA, the CDR3 is TGTGCCAGCAGTGGGGATCCTACCCGGGGGGATAGCACAGATACGCAGTATTTT. Full variable domain (rest looked up from reference TRBV2 and TRBJ2-3): EPEVTQTPSHQVTQMGQEVILRCVPISNHLYFYWYRQILGQKVEFLVSFYNNEISEKSEIFDDQFSVERPDGSNFTLKIRSTKLEDSAMYFCASSGDPTRGDSTDTQYFGPGTRLTVL.

A few counts support this clone. V is TRBV7-9 and J is TRBJ1-2, with 8 bases matching TRBD1. The CDR3 sequence is 12 residues long. The junction had 1 base not matched to a gene; V was cut back by 4 bases and J by 6 bases. CDR1 SEHNR and CDR2 FQNEAQ come from the germline V gene (reference sequence). CDR3 sequence: CASSSTGDGYTF. In DNA, the CDR3 is TGTGCCAGCAGCTCGACAGGGGATGGCTACACCTTC.

Here the CDR3 DNA reads TGCGCCAGCAGCCGGAGTCCCCCCGGGGGCGGGGGGTCTGAAGCTTTCTTT. Its protein product is CASSRSPPGGGGSEAFF. The V and J genes are TRBV4-1 and TRBJ1-1, with D possibly matching TRBD1 (6 bases). Germline assignment: CDR1 MGHRA and CDR2 YSYEKL. Trimming shortened V by 4 bases and J by 6 bases, and 24 bases separated the two germline ends. The CDR3 runs to 17 residues.

V and J are TRBV4-1 and TRBJ2-6, with D uncertain. V lost 8 bases to trimming and J lost 0 bases, with 11 bases between them. Germline CDR1 reads MGHRA; CDR2 reads YSYEKL. CDR3 length: 15 residues. The CDR3 coding sequence is TGCGCCAGCCGCAATTTAGGCTCTGGGGCCAACGTCCTGACTTTC. This codes for CASRNLGSGANVLTF.

V gene TRBV6-1 combines with J gene TRBJ1-5; D remains ambiguous. Germline lookup yields CDR1 MNHNS and CDR2 SASEGT. Trimming cost V 5 bases and J 1 base, with 12 bases left between them. This CDR3 comprises 15 residues. The CDR3 DNA sequence: TGTGCCAGCAGTCGTGATGTGGGCAGCAATCAGCCCCAGCATTTT. Translation gives CASSRDVGSNQPQHF.

The CDR3 spells CASSGPGANNEQFF. The DNA of the CDR3 is TGTGCCAGCAGTGGCCCGGGGGCTAACAATGAGCAGTTCTTC. The chain uses TRBV2 and TRBJ2-1, with D possibly called TRBD1 or TRBD2 (6 bases each). Germline CDR1 reads SNHLY; CDR2 reads FYNNEI. Deletions cut 4 bases from V and 5 bases from J, with 12 bases between. The CDR3 sequence is 14 residues long.

The J gene is TRBJ1-1, the V gene TRBV6-5, with D unresolved. V was pared by 6 bases and J by 1 base, with 9 bases between. Germline assignment: CDR1 MNHEY and CDR2 SVGAGI. The CDR3 sequence is 13 residues long. The CDR3 loop reads CASRPSRNTEAFF. Here the CDR3 DNA reads TGTGCCAGCAGGCCCTCTAGGAACACTGAAGCTTTCTTT.

The V gene is TRBV15, the J gene TRBJ1-5; D might be TRBD1 (5 bases). V dropped 3 bases and J dropped 2 bases, with 14 bases sitting between them. CDR1 and CDR2 (germline): LNHNV, YYDKDF (reference sequence). This CDR3 spans 16 amino acids. The CDR3 DNA reads TGTGCCACCAGCAGGGACCGGGACGCCCGCAATCAGCCCCAGCATTTT. The encoded protein is CATSRDRDARNQPQHF.

The V and J genes are TRBV4-1 and TRBJ2-7; no firm D call. Per the germline V gene, CDR1 is MGHRA and CDR2 is YSYEKL. The length of the CDR3 is 15 residues. Deletions cut 1 base from V and 0 bases from J, with 10 bases between. CDR3 coding DNA: TGCGCCAGCAGCCAAGGACACTCAAGCTCCTACGAGCAGTACTTC. Amino acid sequence: CASSQGHSSSYEQYF.

This clone was picked up a small number of times. The chain uses TRBV7-9 and TRBJ1-2; TRBD1 agrees at 8 bases. V lost 2 bases to trimming and J lost 6 bases; unmatched junction nucleotides: 8. Germline V gives CDR1 SEHNR, CDR2 FQNEAQ (reference sequence). This CDR3 comprises 15 residues. CDR3 residues: CASSLTAGGLDGYTF. Here the CDR3 DNA reads TGTGCCAGCAGCTTAACGGCAGGGGGCTTGGATGGCTACACCTTC.

This chain links TRBV29-1 with TRBJ1-2; D ambiguous. V shed 3 bases and J shed 8 bases, with 13 bases lying between them. From germline, CDR1 is SQVTM and CDR2 ANQGSEA. The CDR3 length is 12 residues. The CDR3 loop reads CSVDNRAAGYTF. In DNA form, the CDR3 reads TGCAGCGTTGATAATCGGGCTGCGGGCTACACCTTC.

The rearrangement joins TRBV19 to TRBJ1-1, with D uncertain. The V gene's germline CDR1 is LNHDA and CDR2 SQIVND (reference sequence). The CDR3 has 16 residues. Trimming removed 0 bases at V and 4 bases at J, with 15 bases between. In nucleotides, the CDR3 is TGTGCCAGTAGTATAGATCTTCTAAGGCTGTCCACTGAAGCTTTCTTT. It yields the protein CASSIDLLRLSTEAFF.

This chain connects TRBV27 to TRBJ2-1; no clear D. The V end lost 8 bases, the J end lost 8 bases, and 13 bases lay between the germline ends. Germline V lookup: CDR1 MNHEY, CDR2 SMNVEV (reference sequence). The CDR3 extends over 12 amino acids. The DNA for the CDR3 is TGTGCCAGCGCGTCGCGCACGGATGAGCAGTTCTTC. Translated, it gives CASASRTDEQFF.

The rearrangement links TRBV11-2 to TRBJ2-2; 7 nucleotides match TRBD1. The germline CDR1 and CDR2 sequences are SGHAT and FQNNGV. V gave up 3 bases and J gave up 4 bases; unmatched junction bases: 5. The CDR3 runs 15 residues. The CDR3 loop reads CASSLTTGVTGELFF. CDR3 coding DNA: TGTGCCAGCAGCTTGACCACAGGGGTCACCGGGGAGCTGTTTTTT.

This chain connects TRBV27 to TRBJ1-2; possible D gene TRBD1, 5 bases. Trimming left V 0 bases short and J 4 bases short, with 15 bases between. Germline lookup yields CDR1 MNHEY and CDR2 SMNVEV (reference sequence). The CDR3 is 16 residues long. CDR3 in amino acids: CASSLSLPGNGYGYTF. CDR3 sequence (DNA): TGTGCCAGCAGTTTATCGTTGCCAGGGAATGGCTATGGCTACACCTTC.

This clone showed up just a few times. The chain employs TRBV5-1 and TRBJ1-4; the match to TRBD1 covers 7 bases. Looked up from germline, CDR1 is SGHRS and CDR2 is YFSETQ. V trimming: 4 bases; J trimming: 3 bases; junction bases outside the gene matches: 6. The CDR3 loop spans 15 amino acids. This chain's CDR3 is CASSPTGTANEKLFF. The CDR3, as DNA: TGCGCCAGCAGCCCGACCGGGACAGCTAATGAAAAACTGTTTTTT.

In its sample, this clone was seen once. The chain uses TRBV19 and TRBJ1-2; 7 bases agree with TRBD1. In germline, CDR1 is LNHDA, CDR2 SQIVND (reference sequence). The CDR3 sequence is 15 residues long. V trimming: 4 bases; J trimming: 0 bases; junction bases outside the gene matches: 5. The CDR3 protein is CASSRRQGPNYGYTF. For the CDR3, the DNA is TGTGCCAGTAGTAGAAGACAGGGCCCTAACTATGGCTACACCTTC.

This clone has only a few counts. The chain carries TRBV4-1 and TRBJ1-2; D is perhaps TRBD1 (6 bases). The germline gives CDR1 MGHRA, CDR2 YSYEKL. This CDR3 comprises 14 residues. V lost 0 bases and J 4 bases, leaving 9 bases between the germline ends. CDR3 in DNA: TGCGCCAGCAGCCAAGAACAGGGCACCTATGGCTACACCTTC. Translating it yields CASSQEQGTYGYTF.

This clone was detected only once. V usage is TRBV18 and J usage is TRBJ2-2, with 8 bases identical to TRBD1. Unmatched junction bases numbered 4, after V lost 0 bases and J lost 4 bases. The CDR3 runs 16 residues. Germline CDR1 and CDR2: KGHSH and LQKENI. This chain's CDR3 is CASSPPRGPSTGELFF. DNA for the CDR3: TGTGCCAGCTCACCACCCAGGGGGCCGAGCACCGGGGAGCTGTTTTTT.

The chain carries TRBV7-8 and TRBJ1-2; D gene uncertain. CDR3 length: 17 residues. V was shortened by 1 base and J by 0 bases, with 15 bases between the two germline ends. Per the germline V gene, CDR1 is SGHVS and CDR2 is FQNEAQ. CDR3 loop: CASSLEYTLAANYGYTF. CDR3 coding DNA: TGTGCCAGCAGCTTAGAATATACCCTCGCAGCTAACTATGGCTACACCTTC. The variable domain in full, completed from reference TRBV7-8 and TRBJ1-2, reads GAGVSQSPRYKVAKRGQDVALRCDPISGHVSLFWYQQALGQGPEFLTYFQNEAQLDKSGLPSDRFFAERPEGSVSTLKIQRTQQEDSAVYLCASSLEYTLAANYGYTFGSGTRLTVV.

J is TRBJ2-3 and V is TRBV29-1, with 8 positions matching TRBD2. The V gene's germline CDR1 is SQVTM and CDR2 ANQGSEA. With 7 bases clipped from V and 4 bases from J, the junction kept 10 bases outside the gene matches. The CDR3 loop spans 14 amino acids. The CDR3 nucleotides read TGCAGCGCCGTTCAGCGGGGGATCTCAGATACGCAGTATTTT. Amino acids: CSAVQRGISDTQYF.

This clone came up a few times. The chain combines TRBV7-6 with TRBJ2-3; no clear D. The CDR3 contains 13 residues. Germline V gene data show CDR1 as SGHVS and CDR2 as FNYEAQ. The germline V and J ends were trimmed by 4 bases and 1 base, with 6 bases remaining between them. The CDR3 region has the DNA TGTGCCAGCAGCTGGGCCCGCACAGATACGCAGTATTTT. This codes for CASSWARTDTQYF.

This clone was found once. CDR3: CASSRGEAGGGYEQYF. CDR3 coding DNA: TGCGCCAGCAGCCGAGGGGAGGCGGGGGGCGGCTACGAGCAGTACTTC. The chain has TRBV5-1 and TRBJ2-7, with TRBD2 identical over 8 bases. The germline CDR1 and CDR2 sequences are SGHRS and YFSETQ. This CDR3 has 16 residues. Losses at the gene ends were 4 bases for V and 3 bases for J; bases not matched to a gene: 12.

The chain joins TRBV7-8 to TRBJ2-1; D might be TRBD2 (6 bases). This CDR3 is built from 18 residues. Germline V lookup: CDR1 SGHVS, CDR2 FQNEAQ. V shed 1 base and J shed 0 bases, with 16 bases lying between them. The CDR3 protein is CASSLVAGGDLSYNEQFF. The DNA of the CDR3 is TGTGCCAGCAGCTTAGTGGCGGGCGGGGACCTCTCCTACAATGAGCAGTTCTTC.